These 12 T cell receptor beta chains originate from one sample sequenced in a study of monozygotic twins with cystic fibrosis. Sequencing used immunoSEQ multiplex PCR; TCRdb keeps in-frame clones, though not all of them. Of over 25,000 clones in the sample, about 92% were seen once. Sample: blood. The receptors originated from a girl aged 2-15 years with cystic fibrosis.

V is TRBV6-1 and J is TRBJ1-3; no clear D. This CDR3 spans 14 amino acids. V lost 7 bases and J 0 bases, leaving 10 bases between the germline ends. The germline V gene has CDR1 MNHNS and CDR2 SASEGT. The DNA of the CDR3 is TGTGCCAGCATTGGGTCCTCCTCTGGAAACACCATATATTTT. Its protein product is CASIGSSSGNTIYF.

The chain employs TRBV28 and TRBJ1-5; 7 bases are shared with TRBD1. The CDR3 is made up of 14 amino acids. The J segment lost 2 bases and the V segment lost 7 bases, leaving 5 bases of the junction unmatched. Germline V gene data show CDR1 as MDHEN and CDR2 as SYDVKM. DNA for the CDR3: TGTGCCAGCACCAGGGGGGGTGGCAATCAGCCCCAGCATTTT. It translates to CASTRGGGNQPQHF.

The V and J genes are TRBV18 and TRBJ2-7; TRBD1 is a possible D gene (5 bases). CDR3 length equals 13 residues. V was clipped by 6 bases and J by 4 bases, with 13 bases between them. Germline lookup yields CDR1 KGHSH and CDR2 LQKENI. This CDR3 is CASSQGDSYEQYF. The CDR3 DNA is TGTGCCAGCTCGCAGGGTGACAGTTACGAGCAGTACTTC.

The rearrangement links TRBV4-3 to TRBJ1-4; no clear D gene. Germline loops: CDR1 LGHNA, CDR2 YSLEER. Between the trimmed V and J ends, which lost 0 bases and 3 bases, there was a span of 14 bases. The CDR3 spans 17 residues. CDR3 coding DNA: TGCGCCAGCAGCCAAGATCGGGCGGGGTCCTCTAATGAAAAACTGTTTTTT. It codes for CASSQDRAGSSNEKLFF.

The genes are TRBV6-6 and TRBJ2-7; 8 bases line up with TRBD1. This CDR3 contains 15 residues. In germline, CDR1 is MNHNY, CDR2 SVGAGI (reference sequence). V shed 6 bases, J shed 2 bases, and the junction held 9 bases outside the gene matches. The CDR3 sequence: CASRAVGDRTYEQYF. The CDR3 coding sequence is TGTGCCAGCAGAGCGGTGGGGGACAGGACCTACGAGCAGTACTTC.

This rearrangement joins TRBV19 to TRBJ1-4, with D perhaps TRBD1 (5 bases). The CDR3 totals 15 residues. The ends were cut back, 5 bases at V and 4 bases at J, with 14 bases in the middle. Germline V CDR1 and CDR2: LNHDA, SQIVND (reference sequence). For the CDR3, the DNA is TGTGCCAGTAGTCTTCAGGAGGGGATTAATGAAAAACTGTTTTTT. Protein product: CASSLQEGINEKLFF.

The chain uses TRBV28 and TRBJ1-2; possible D gene TRBD1, 5 bases. Germline V lookup: CDR1 MDHEN, CDR2 SYDVKM. The CDR3 sequence is 13 residues long. The germline V and J ends were trimmed by 10 bases and 2 bases, with 14 bases remaining between them. The DNA for the CDR3 is TGTGCCACCTTGACAGTCCCGAACTATGGCTACACCTTC. It is translated as CATLTVPNYGYTF.

The rearrangement links TRBV5-6 to TRBJ1-1; 7 nucleotides match TRBD1. The V gene's germline CDR1 is SGHDT and CDR2 YYEEEE. The CDR3 loop spans 14 amino acids. V gave up 0 bases and J gave up 13 bases; unmatched junction bases: 12. CDR3 region: CASSLAVLGGEGFF. CDR3 DNA sequence: TGTGCCAGCAGCTTGGCCGTCCTAGGGGGCGAGGGTTTCTTT.

This clone showed up just once. The chain recombines TRBV11-2 with TRBJ2-1; the match to TRBD1 covers 9 bases. With V trimmed by 5 bases and J by 3 bases, 5 bases remained unmatched. The CDR3 has 15 amino acids. CDR1 and CDR2 (germline): SGHAT, FQNNGV. CDR3 bases: TGTGCCAGCAGCCTTACAGGGGGCGACTACAATGAGCAGTTCTTC. Translation gives CASSLTGGDYNEQFF.

The chain joins TRBV5-1 to TRBJ2-1, with 7 bases identical to TRBD2. There are 15 residues in the CDR3. V lost 6 bases to trimming and J lost 5 bases; unmatched junction nucleotides: 11. Germline V gene lookup returns CDR1 SGHRS and CDR2 YFSETQ. CDR3 protein: CASTLVLADNNEQFF. The DNA of the CDR3 is TGCGCCAGCACCCTGGTGCTAGCGGATAACAATGAGCAGTTCTTC.

The J gene is TRBJ2-3, the V gene TRBV9; D possibly corresponds to TRBD1 (6 bases). Trimming stripped 3 bases from V and 5 bases from J, with 19 bases between. The germline V gene encodes CDR1 SGDLS and CDR2 YYNGEE. CDR3 size: 16 residues. CDR3 sequence (DNA): TGTGCCAGCAGCGCCGGACAGATAGGGGTCGGAGATACGCAGTATTTT. Its translation: CASSAGQIGVGDTQYF.

V and J are TRBV11-2 and TRBJ2-5; TRBD2 aligns across 7 bases. Per germline, CDR1 SGHAT and CDR2 FQNNGV. V shed 5 bases and J 2 bases; nucleotides not matched to a gene: 11. This CDR3 is built from 16 residues. In DNA, the CDR3 is TGTGCCAGCAGCCTCTTCCGGGGAGGGCATCAAGAGACCCAGTACTTC. Protein sequence: CASSLFRGGHQETQYF.